This TCR beta chain emerged from a study of tumour-infiltrating T cells in Burkitt lymphoma. Study summary: Survival, overall and progression-free, tracked with productive clonality.

The germline gives CDR1 DFQATT, CDR2 SNEGSKA (reference sequence). Trimming left V 5 bases short and J 6 bases short, with 9 bases between. The CDR3 consists of 11 residues. Here immunoSEQ multiplex PCR was the method, and the copy in TCRdb shows in-frame clones only, minus some. Among about 9,200 clones listed, approximately 65% were seen once. Sample: tumor tissue. The origin of this receptor is a human donor with diffuse large B-cell lymphoma. The chain uses TRBV20-1 and TRBJ2-3; possible D gene TRBD1, 5 bases. This chain's CDR3 is CSAGYRDTQYF. CDR3 sequence (DNA): TGCAGTGCTGGGTACAGGGATACGCAGTATTTT.